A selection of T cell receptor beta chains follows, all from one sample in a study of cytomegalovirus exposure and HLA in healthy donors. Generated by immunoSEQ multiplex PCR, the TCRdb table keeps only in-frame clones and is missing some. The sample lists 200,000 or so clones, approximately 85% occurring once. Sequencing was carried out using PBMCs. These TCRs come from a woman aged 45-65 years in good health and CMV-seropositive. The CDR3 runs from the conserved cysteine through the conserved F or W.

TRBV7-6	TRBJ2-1	CASSPRGNTRGNEQFF
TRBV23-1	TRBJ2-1	CASSKKRGNYRNEQFF
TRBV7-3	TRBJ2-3	CASSTGGTDTQYF
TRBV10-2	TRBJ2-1	CASSVGLAGVNEQFF
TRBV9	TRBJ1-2	CASSVFDRDYGYTF
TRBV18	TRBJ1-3	CASSPPGGSGNTIYF
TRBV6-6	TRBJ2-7	CASSPREAHEQYF
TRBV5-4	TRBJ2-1	CASSLSAGGPRNEQFF
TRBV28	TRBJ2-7	CASSSYTPRTDQYF
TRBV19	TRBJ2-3	CASSLQGTPDTQYF
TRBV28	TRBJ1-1	CASSSNTEAFF
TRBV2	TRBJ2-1	CASSGQLSSYNEQFF
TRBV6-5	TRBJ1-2	CASSRQGYGYTF
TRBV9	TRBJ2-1	CASSSGQEQFF
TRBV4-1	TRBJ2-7	CASSQGHKQEQYF
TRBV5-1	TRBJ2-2	CASSLGAREFFRELFF
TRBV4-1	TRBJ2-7	CASSHGRSYEQYF
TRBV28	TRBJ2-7	CASSLSGGPYEQYF
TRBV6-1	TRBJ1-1	CASSPPQGGTEAFF
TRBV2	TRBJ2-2	CASSEADLQGAGTGELFF
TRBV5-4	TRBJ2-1	CASSPKAGAGGMNEQFF
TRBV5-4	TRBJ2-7	CASSLDGGRYEQYF
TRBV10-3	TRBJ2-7	CAISAPNRQGAHEQYF
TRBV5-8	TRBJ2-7	CASSFGNEQYF
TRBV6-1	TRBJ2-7	CATLSPYGYEQYF
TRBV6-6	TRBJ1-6	CASSQGQGSNSPLHF
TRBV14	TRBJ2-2	CASSRLASRYTGELFF
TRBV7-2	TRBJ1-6	CASSLGQGGNNSPLHF
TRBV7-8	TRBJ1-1	CASSPGDSLNQDTEAFF
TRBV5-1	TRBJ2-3	CASSLGTSGRGDTQYF
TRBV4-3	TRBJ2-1	CASSQTSRVSYNEQFF
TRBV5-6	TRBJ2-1	CASSPSPSEQFF
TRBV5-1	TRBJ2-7	CASSPTSGSYEQYF
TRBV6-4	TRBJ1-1	CASRITDSSPNTEAFF
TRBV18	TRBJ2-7	CASSLSQGYYEQYF
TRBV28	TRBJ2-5	CATLREETQYF
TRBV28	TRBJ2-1	CASSFPGRTVNEQFF
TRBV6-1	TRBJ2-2	CASPGKVDSGELFF
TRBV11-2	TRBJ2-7	CASSLEGGKLAYEQYF
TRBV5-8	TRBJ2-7	CASRSLGGSSYEQYF
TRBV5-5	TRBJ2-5	CASSLGADGTQYF
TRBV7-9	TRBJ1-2	CASSLQGAGNYGYTF
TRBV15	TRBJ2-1	CATVGTLGGNEQFF
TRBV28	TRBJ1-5	CASSLYRGEDQPQHF
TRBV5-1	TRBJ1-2	CASSLGDRGTYGYTF
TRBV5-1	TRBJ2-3	CASSSSSGVDTQYF
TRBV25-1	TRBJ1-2	CASSEPGLGSNYGYTF
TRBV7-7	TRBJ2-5	CASSLVQGEGAQYF
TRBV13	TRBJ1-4	CASSLGPGRGNEKLFF
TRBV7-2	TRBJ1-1	CASSPPGSEAFF
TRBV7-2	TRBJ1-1	CASSVTGGNTEAFF